This passage covers 22 T cell receptor beta chains from one sample sequenced in a study of Ad26.COV2.S vaccination and SARS-CoV-2 variants (TCRdb year 2021). Library generation was performed with the immunoSEQ multiplex PCR assay. TCRdb took over this immuneACCESS table, retaining in-frame rearrangements with V and J assigned. Such tables are incomplete; in checked studies, under half of the missing clones stem from an unresolved V gene, and the remainder is unexplained. This sample gives over 400,000 clones in total; around 92% of them show up just once. 1.5% to 2% of the sample lies in the top ten. The sample's treatment or condition, from its label and the paper: around 19 received Ad26.COV2.S at low or high dose, single or two shots; a few received placebo; per-sample allocation not given. Repertoires of vaccine and placebo recipients were sequenced from samples collected on day 63 after the first injection.

The material was peripheral blood, obtained in a trial of Ad26.COV2.S vaccine versus placebo. Source of these receptors: a person between 18 and 65 years old who received the Ad26.COV2.S COVID-19 vaccine or a placebo.

The gene calls are TRBV30 and TRBJ1-2; the D is unclear. Trimming stripped 1 base from V and 5 bases from J, with 5 bases between. The CDR3 is 11 amino acids. The germline V gene has CDR1 GTSNPN and CDR2 SVGIG (reference sequence). In DNA form, the CDR3 reads TGTGCCTGGAGTGAGGGATATGGCTACACCTTC. Translation gives CAWSEGYGYTF.

V usage is TRBV9 and J usage is TRBJ2-1; no clear D. Germline V CDR1 and CDR2: SGDLS, YYNGEE. This CDR3 spans 13 amino acids. V was shortened by 4 bases and J by 6 bases, with 11 bases between the two germline ends. The CDR3 is CASSPRRVNEQFF. DNA for the CDR3: TGTGCCAGCAGCCCCCGTCGGGTCAATGAGCAGTTCTTC.

The gene calls are TRBV5-6 and TRBJ1-5; D may be TRBD1 (6 bases). This CDR3 region has 14 residues. The germline gives CDR1 SGHDT, CDR2 YYEEEE. Trimming took off 4 bases at V and 11 bases at J, with 19 bases between the two ends. CDR3 in DNA: TGTGCCAGCAGCACCCTTGGGGGGGCCTCGACCCAGCATTTT. Translation: CASSTLGGASTQHF. Using reference TRBV5-6 and TRBJ1-5 for the parts outside the CDR3, the full variable domain is DAGVTQSPTHLIKTRGQQVTLRCSPKSGHDTVSWYQQALGQGPQFIFQYYEEEERQRGNFPDRFSGHQFPNYSSELNVNALLLGDSALYLCASSTLGGASTQHFGDGTRLSIL.

The J gene is TRBJ2-2, the V gene TRBV6-2 or TRBV6-3; unclear D gene. The CDR3 sequence is 13 residues long. V was pared by 0 bases and J by 7 bases, with 6 bases between. Germline CDR1 MNHEY, CDR2 SVGEGT. The CDR3 region has the DNA TGTGCCAGCAGTTACTCGAATGTCGGGGAGCTGTTTTTT. This codes for CASSYSNVGELFF.

V gene TRBV4-3 combines with J gene TRBJ1-6; 7 bases match TRBD1. The CDR3 is 13 residues long. The trim removed 3 bases at V and 14 bases at J, leaving 7 bases unmatched. Germline CDR1 is LGHNA and CDR2 is YSLEER. DNA for the CDR3: TGCGCCAGCAGCCAGACAGGGTTTGGGGCCCTCCACTTT. Its protein product is CASSQTGFGALHF.

This clone appeared once. The rearrangement uses TRBV19 and TRBJ2-1, with 7 bases aligning to TRBD2. The CDR3 has 14 amino acids. J gave up 10 bases and V 5 bases, and 11 bases lay outside the gene matches. Per germline, CDR1 LNHDA and CDR2 SQIVND (reference sequence). CDR3 amino acids: CASSLGLSAGEQFF. Here the CDR3 DNA reads TGTGCCAGTAGTTTGGGGTTGTCAGCGGGGGAGCAGTTCTTC.

The gene calls are TRBV5-1 and TRBJ2-2, with no clear D. This CDR3 spans 16 amino acids. Germline V gives CDR1 SGHRS, CDR2 YFSETQ. V was trimmed by 0 bases and J by 5 bases, leaving 14 bases between them. DNA of the CDR3: TGCGCCAGCAGCTTGGCCCAAACAGTTCCTACCGGGGAGCTGTTTTTT. Translating gives CASSLAQTVPTGELFF.

In this sample, this clone turned up once. The rearrangement links TRBV28 to TRBJ2-1; D uncertain. Per germline, CDR1 MDHEN and CDR2 SYDVKM. The CDR3 runs to 11 residues. V was cut by 3 bases and J by 6 bases, with 3 bases left in between. As DNA, the CDR3 is TGTGCCAGCAGTTTTCTCAATGAGCAGTTCTTC. The encoded protein is CASSFLNEQFF.

This CDR3 reads CASSVPGAAGNTIYF. The CDR3 DNA reads as TGTGCCAGCAGCGTTCCCGGGGCGGCTGGAAACACCATATATTTT. J is TRBJ1-3 and V is TRBV9, with D possibly TRBD1 on 5 matching bases. The CDR3 has 15 residues. V was cut by 2 bases and J by 2 bases, with 11 bases left in between. Germline loops: CDR1 SGDLS, CDR2 YYNGEE.

The V call is TRBV6-2 or TRBV6-3, the J call TRBJ2-3, with 7 bases lining up with TRBD2. Germline values: CDR1 MNHEY, CDR2 SVGEGT. CDR3 length equals 14 residues. With V trimmed by 6 bases and J by 3 bases, 6 bases remained unmatched. For the CDR3, the DNA is TGTGCCAGCAGCCGGGACTACGGGACAGATACGCAGTATTTT. Its protein product is CASSRDYGTDTQYF.

The rearrangement uses TRBV7-2 and TRBJ1-2; 7 nucleotides align to TRBD1. Trimming took 2 bases from V and 8 from J; bases not matched to a gene: 20. CDR1 and CDR2 from the germline V gene are SGHTA and FQGNSA. The CDR3 runs 18 residues. In DNA, the CDR3 is TGTGCCAGCAGCTTAACGGTCCCGGGACAGCTCCTCCTTGAGGGCTACACCTTC. It translates to CASSLTVPGQLLLEGYTF.

CDR3 DNA: TGTGCCAGCAGTTACTCATGGACCGAGAATTCACCCCTCCACTTT. It specifies CASSYSWTENSPLHF. The chain uses TRBV6-2 or TRBV6-3 and TRBJ1-6; no definite D call. Germline V gives CDR1 MNHEY, CDR2 SVGEGT. Between the trimmed V and J ends, which lost 0 bases and 7 bases, there was a span of 10 bases. This CDR3 has 15 amino acids.

The gene calls are TRBV5-1 and TRBJ2-5; no firm D call. Germline V gives CDR1 SGHRS, CDR2 YFSETQ. There are 15 residues in the CDR3. The germline V and J ends were trimmed by 1 base and 1 base, with 11 bases remaining between them. For the CDR3, the DNA is TGCGCCAGCAGCTTGATGAGGAGTATCCAAGAGACCCAGTACTTC. This codes for CASSLMRSIQETQYF.

This chain joins TRBV27 and TRBJ2-7; 9 positions match TRBD1. Trimming cost V 1 base and J 3 bases; bases outside gene matches: 7. Germline values: CDR1 MNHEY, CDR2 SMNVEV (reference sequence). The CDR3 is 16 amino acids. The CDR3: CASSLFPSGQGYEQYF. CDR3 in DNA: TGTGCCAGCAGTTTATTCCCGTCGGGACAGGGCTACGAGCAGTACTTC.

J is TRBJ2-1 and V is TRBV3-1 (or the pseudogene TRBV3-2); no reliable D call. CDR1 is LGHDT, CDR2 YNNKEL, per germline (reference sequence). This CDR3 comprises 11 residues. Trimming pared 2 bases from V and 9 bases from J, leaving 5 bases between. CDR3: CASSQNIEQFF. In DNA form, the CDR3 reads TGTGCCAGCAGCCAAAACATTGAGCAGTTCTTC.

The chain recombines TRBV19 with TRBJ2-7; D may correspond to TRBD1 or TRBD2 (5 bases each). The CDR3 extends over 12 amino acids. Germline V lookup: CDR1 LNHDA, CDR2 SQIVND (reference sequence). V lost 6 bases and J 6 bases, leaving 12 bases between the germline ends. In DNA, the CDR3 is TGTGCCAGTAGCCCCGCGAGGGGCGAGCAGTACTTC. It translates to CASSPARGEQYF. Combining the CDR3 with reference TRBV19 and TRBJ2-7 gives the whole variable domain DGGITQSPKYLFRKEGQNVTLSCEQNLNHDAMYWYRQDPGQGLRLIYYSQIVNDFQKGDIAEGYSVSREKKESFPLTVTSAQKNPTAFYLCASSPARGEQYFGPGTRLTVT.

The V call is TRBV9, the J call TRBJ1-2; D is unresolved. Germline CDR1 reads SGDLS; CDR2 reads YYNGEE. Trimming left V 3 bases short and J 8 bases short, with 11 bases between. This CDR3 has 12 amino acids. This CDR3 reads CASSARLFGYTF. In DNA, the CDR3 is TGTGCCAGCAGCGCCCGATTGTTCGGCTACACCTTC. Filled out from reference TRBV9 and TRBJ1-2, the complete variable domain reads DSGVTQTPKHLITATGQRVTLRCSPRSGDLSVYWYQQSLDQGLQFLIQYYNGEERAKGNILERFSAQQFPDLHSELNLSSLELGDSALYFCASSARLFGYTFGSGTRLTVV.

The chain combines TRBV2 with TRBJ2-3; no firm D call. CDR3 size: 16 residues. The germline V and J ends were trimmed by 3 bases and 0 bases, with 13 bases remaining between them. CDR1 and CDR2 (germline): SNHLY, FYNNEI. The CDR3 DNA follows: TGTGCCAGCAGTGACAGTAGGCAATCTAGCACAGATACGCAGTATTTT. Amino acids: CASSDSRQSSTDTQYF.

The V call is TRBV13, the J call TRBJ2-7; possibly TRBD2 for D (6 bases). The V gene's germline CDR1 is PRHDT and CDR2 FYEKMQ (reference sequence). V was clipped by 8 bases and J by 3 bases, with 14 bases between them. The CDR3 contains 13 residues. The CDR3, as DNA: TGTGCCAGCGGCGGCGGGGCTAGCTACGAGCAGTACTTC. This translates into CASGGGASYEQYF.

As for this clone: Other nucleotide sequences in the sample specify the same CDR3. This chain connects TRBV19 to TRBJ2-1, with D perhaps being TRBD1 or TRBD2 (5 bases each). Trimming removed 5 bases at V and 7 bases at J, with 9 bases between. The length of the CDR3 is 12 residues. Germline V gene data show CDR1 as LNHDA and CDR2 as SQIVND (reference sequence). CDR3 residues: CASSWGWNEQFF. The CDR3 DNA sequence: TGTGCCAGTAGTTGGGGGTGGAATGAGCAGTTCTTC. Full variable domain (outside the CDR3, taken from reference TRBV19 and TRBJ2-1): DGGITQSPKYLFRKEGQNVTLSCEQNLNHDAMYWYRQDPGQGLRLIYYSQIVNDFQKGDIAEGYSVSREKKESFPLTVTSAQKNPTAFYLCASSWGWNEQFFGPGTRLTVL.

The chain combines TRBV7-6 with TRBJ2-7, with 10 bases that match TRBD1. Germline values: CDR1 SGHVS, CDR2 FNYEAQ. The CDR3 consists of 12 residues. With 8 bases clipped from V and 5 bases from J, the junction kept 3 bases outside the gene matches. The CDR3 reads CASWDRGNEQYF. CDR3 DNA sequence: TGTGCCAGCTGGGACAGGGGTAACGAGCAGTACTTC.

The chain links TRBV27 to TRBJ2-7; possibly TRBD1 for D (6 bases). Trimming pared 1 base from V and 6 bases from J, leaving 13 bases between. Germline V gives CDR1 MNHEY, CDR2 SMNVEV (reference sequence). CDR3 size: 14 residues. This chain's CDR3 is CASSLLGQPSEQYF. CDR3 coding DNA: TGTGCCAGCAGTTTATTGGGACAACCCTCCGAGCAGTACTTC.